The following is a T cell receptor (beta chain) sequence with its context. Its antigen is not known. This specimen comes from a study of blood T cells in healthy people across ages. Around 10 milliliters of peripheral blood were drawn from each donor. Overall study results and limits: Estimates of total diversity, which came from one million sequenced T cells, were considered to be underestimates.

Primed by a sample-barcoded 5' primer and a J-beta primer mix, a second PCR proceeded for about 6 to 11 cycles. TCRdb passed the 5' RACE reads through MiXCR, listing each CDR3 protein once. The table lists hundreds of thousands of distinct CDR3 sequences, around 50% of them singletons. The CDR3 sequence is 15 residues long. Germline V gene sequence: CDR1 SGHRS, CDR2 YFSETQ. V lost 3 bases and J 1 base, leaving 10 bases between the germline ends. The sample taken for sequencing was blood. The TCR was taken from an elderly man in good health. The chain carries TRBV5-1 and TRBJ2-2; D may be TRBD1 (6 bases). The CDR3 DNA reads TGCGCCAGCAGCTCGGGACACCTGAACACCGGGGAGCTGTTTTTT. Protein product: CASSSGHLNTGELFF.